Sequencing of this T cell receptor beta chain was carried out in a study of human T cells and chemical hapten exposure. The sample's time point: pre-sensitization, week 0. Noted treatment: therapeutic diphenylcyclopropenone sensitization with weekly scalp DPC. A remark on this clonotype: What it binds is unknown.

Whole-study findings and limits: Alopecia was present in the donors, so their immune response may differ from healthy people's. No alteration of TCRs above 1 in 1000 frequency was seen with DPC sensitization. Relative to control repertoires, expanded TCRs gave rise to significantly more large CDR3 similarity clusters.

Library construction involved attaching unique molecular identifiers to individual cDNA molecules, which allowed quantitative, reproducible TCR counting. MiXCR, applied by TCRdb to the RACE reads, yields one record per CDR3 protein. The sample lists about 60,000 distinct CDR3 sequences; approximately 10% were seen once. The trim removed 7 bases at V and 2 bases at J, leaving 6 bases unmatched. Germline V gene lookup returns CDR1 SEHNR and CDR2 FQNEAQ (reference sequence). The CDR3 has 14 amino acids. This material consisted of whole blood, taken in connection with sensitization to the hapten diphenylcyclopropenone (DPC). This clonotype originated in a woman aged 40 to 50 with alopecia areata. Some clones in this sample may be carry-over from other donors' samples. The chain recombines TRBV7-9 with TRBJ2-5; 8 positions agree with TRBD1. CDR3 nucleotides: TGTGCCAGCACCCGGACAGGGTCGCAAGAGACCCAGTACTTC. Translated: CASTRTGSQETQYF.